The 13 T cell receptor beta chains below come from one sample, sequenced in a study of sequential checkpoint blockade in melanoma. Method: immunoSEQ multiplex PCR; TCRdb's copy keeps in-frame clones and lacks some. Of around 4,200 clones listed, roughly 25% are singletons. Treatment of the sample: randomized to nivolumab then ipilimumab (arm A) or the reverse (arm B). The source was tumor tissue (inferred from file names), collected from a patient given nivolumab and ipilimumab in sequence. All receptors come from a human donor with melanoma.

The rearrangement joins TRBV12-5 to TRBJ2-6; 9 nucleotides match TRBD1. CDR3 length equals 18 residues. CDR1 is LGHNT and CDR2 is FRNRAP in the germline V gene. The CDR3 sequence is CASSLGGTGSSGANVLTF. Here the CDR3 DNA reads TGTGCCAGCTCCCTTGGGGGGACAGGGAGCTCTGGGGCCAACGTCCTGACTTTC.

The gene calls are TRBV28 and TRBJ2-7; possible D gene TRBD2, 5 bases. The CDR3 is 13 amino acids. The germline V and J ends were trimmed by 5 bases and 6 bases, with 14 bases remaining between them. From germline, CDR1 is MDHEN and CDR2 SYDVKM. Here the CDR3 reads CASSPPGIPEQYF. CDR3 nucleotides: TGTGCCAGCAGTCCCCCCGGGATCCCCGAGCAGTACTTC.

The sample holds a few counts of this clone. The chain uses TRBV30 and TRBJ1-6; 7 nucleotides match TRBD1. The ends lost 3 bases at V and 9 bases at J; junction bases unmatched: 11. CDR1 is GTSNPN, CDR2 SVGIG, per germline (reference sequence). The CDR3 totals 15 residues. DNA for the CDR3: TGTGCCTGGAGCCCAGGGGAGGGGGCCTTTTCACCCCTCCACTTT. Residues: CAWSPGEGAFSPLHF.

This clone has only a few counts. One end of the junction fails to match germline, which may point to a read error. This chain links TRBV5-1 with TRBJ1-4, with D uncertain. CDR1 SGHRS and CDR2 YFSETQ come from the germline V gene. CDR3 length: 14 residues. The CDR3 protein is CASSLQSSNEKLFF. The CDR3 DNA is TGCGCCAGCAGCTTACAGTCATCAAATGAAAAAYTGTTTTTT.

Many counts were recorded for this clone. V and J are TRBV11-3 and TRBJ2-5, with unresolved D. The CDR3 extends over 15 amino acids. The germline gives CDR1 SGHNT, CDR2 YENEEA. The V and J ends lost 2 bases and 5 bases respectively, with 15 bases between them. The CDR3 loop reads CASSLISGQSETQYF. The DNA for the CDR3 is TGTGCCAGCAGCTTAATATCGGGCCAATCGGAGACCCAGTACTTC. Full variable domain (rest looked up from reference TRBV11-3 and TRBJ2-5): EAGVVQSPRYKIIEKKQPVAFWCNPISGHNTLYWYLQNLGQGPELLIRYENEEAVDDSQLPKDRFSAERLKGVDSTLKIQPAELGDSAVYLCASSLISGQSETQYFGPGTRLLVL.

By sample fraction, this clone is medium-sized. The chain is built from TRBV6-1 and TRBJ2-1; 10 positions match TRBD2. Trimming cost V 0 bases and J 4 bases; bases outside gene matches: 9. Germline values: CDR1 MNHNS, CDR2 SASEGT. This CDR3 contains 18 residues. CDR3 sequence: CASSEAPSGGSNYNEQFF. The CDR3 coding sequence is TGTGCCAGCAGTGAAGCGCCTAGCGGGGGCTCCAATTACAATGAGCAGTTCTTC.

Here the CDR3 reads CASSPGQTNTGELFF. The CDR3 DNA follows: TGTGCCAGCTCACCGGGACAGACGAACACCGGGGAGCTGTTTTTT. The chain links TRBV18 to TRBJ2-2, with TRBD1 matching over 7 bases. The V gene end was trimmed by 3 bases and the J gene end by 0 bases; junction bases not matched to a gene: 1. The CDR3 loop spans 15 amino acids. Germline CDR1 is KGHSH and CDR2 is LQKENI.

This clone was found once. The chain combines TRBV5-1 with TRBJ2-5, with 11 bases that match TRBD2. Germline V gives CDR1 SGHRS, CDR2 YFSETQ. CDR3 size: 15 residues. The V and J ends lost 4 bases and 9 bases, in that order; junction bases with no gene match: 11. The chain's CDR3 is CASSTTSGGLFSQYF. CDR3 bases: TGCGCCAGCAGCACTACTAGCGGGGGTTTATTTTCCCAGTACTTC.

This clone was picked up a small number of times. Here the CDR3 reads CASSGTENQPQHF. CDR3 DNA sequence: TGTGCCAGCAGTGGGACAGAAAATCAGCCCCAGCATTTT. The chain has TRBV6-8 and TRBJ1-5; 7 bases match TRBD1. Per germline, CDR1 MNHGY and CDR2 SAAAGT. Trimming cost V 5 bases and J 4 bases; bases outside gene matches: 2. The CDR3 loop spans 13 amino acids.

This clone was seen at least ten times. This chain links TRBV11-3 with TRBJ2-5; D might be TRBD2 (6 bases). CDR1 is SGHNT and CDR2 is YENEEA in the germline V gene. This CDR3 spans 14 amino acids. Trimming took off 7 bases at V and 4 bases at J, with 16 bases between the two ends. The DNA for the CDR3 is TGTGCCAGCACGGGGGACTGGGACGGAGAGACCCAGTACTTC. It yields the protein CASTGDWDGETQYF. The whole variable domain, filled in from reference TRBV11-3 and TRBJ2-5, reads EAGVVQSPRYKIIEKKQPVAFWCNPISGHNTLYWYLQNLGQGPELLIRYENEEAVDDSQLPKDRFSAERLKGVDSTLKIQPAELGDSAVYLCASTGDWDGETQYFGPGTRLLVL.

This clone occurred a few times. The chain employs TRBV6-1 and TRBJ1-5; no definite D call. Germline V CDR1 and CDR2: MNHNS, SASEGT. Trimming took 1 base from V and 2 from J, leaving 9 bases between them. This CDR3 spans 15 amino acids. The CDR3 reads CASSEVIEGNQPQHF. Written as DNA, the CDR3 is TGTGCCAGCAGTGAAGTGATTGAGGGCAATCAGCCCCAGCATTTT.

The chain combines TRBV14 with TRBJ1-4, with 7 bases that match TRBD1. The CDR3 has 15 amino acids. Trimming removed 4 bases from V and 5 bases from J; junction bases left unmatched: 7. Germline assignment: CDR1 SGHDN and CDR2 FVKESK. The CDR3 nucleotides are TGTGCCAGCAGCCTCAGACAGGGCACAAATGAAAAACTGTTTTTT. Translation gives CASSLRQGTNEKLFF.

This chain links TRBV5-1 with TRBJ1-1; no reliable D call. The CDR3 runs to 16 residues. The V end lost 7 bases, the J end lost 0 bases, and 19 bases lay between the germline ends. Germline V lookup: CDR1 SGHRS, CDR2 YFSETQ. CDR3 residues: CASLKGEVGMNTEAFF. The CDR3 DNA is TGCGCCAGCCTAAAGGGAGAGGTAGGAATGAACACTGAAGCTTTCTTT.